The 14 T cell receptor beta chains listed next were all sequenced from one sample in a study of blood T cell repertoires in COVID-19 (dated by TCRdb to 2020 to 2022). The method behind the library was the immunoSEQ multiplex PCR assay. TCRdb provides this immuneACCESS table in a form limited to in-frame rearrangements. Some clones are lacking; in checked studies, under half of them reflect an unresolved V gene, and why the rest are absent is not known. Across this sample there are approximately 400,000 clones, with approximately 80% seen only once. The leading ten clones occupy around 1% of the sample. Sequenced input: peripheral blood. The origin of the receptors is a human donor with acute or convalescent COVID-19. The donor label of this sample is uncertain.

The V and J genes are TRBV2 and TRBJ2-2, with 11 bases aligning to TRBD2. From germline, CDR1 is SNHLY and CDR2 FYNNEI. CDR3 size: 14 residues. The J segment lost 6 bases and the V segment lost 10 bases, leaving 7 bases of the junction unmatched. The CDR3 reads CATTGTSGAGELFF. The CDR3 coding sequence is TGTGCCACCACAGGGACTAGCGGCGCCGGGGAGCTGTTTTTT.

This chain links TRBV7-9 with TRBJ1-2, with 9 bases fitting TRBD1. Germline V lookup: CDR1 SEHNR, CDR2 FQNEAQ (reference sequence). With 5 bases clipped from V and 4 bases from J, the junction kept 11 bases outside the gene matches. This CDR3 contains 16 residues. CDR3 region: CASSRTGGLTLYGYTF. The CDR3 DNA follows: TGTGCCAGCAGCCGAACAGGGGGCCTTACCCTCTATGGCTACACCTTC.

The CDR3 nucleotides read TGCGCCAGCAGCTTGGGGGACAGGGTCTCTGGGGCCAACGTCCTGACTTTC. It specifies CASSLGDRVSGANVLTF. V usage is TRBV5-1 and J usage is TRBJ2-6; 9 bases fit TRBD1. The junction had 1 base not matched to a gene; V was cut back by 0 bases and J by 0 bases. Germline V gene data show CDR1 as SGHRS and CDR2 as YFSETQ. The CDR3 is made up of 17 amino acids.

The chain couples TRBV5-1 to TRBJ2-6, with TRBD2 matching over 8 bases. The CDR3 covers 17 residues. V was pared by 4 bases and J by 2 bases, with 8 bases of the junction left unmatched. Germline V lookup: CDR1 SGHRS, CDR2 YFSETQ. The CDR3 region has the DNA TGCGCCAGCAGCCTACGGACTAGCAGCGCTGGGGCCAACGTCCTGACTTTC. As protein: CASSLRTSSAGANVLTF.

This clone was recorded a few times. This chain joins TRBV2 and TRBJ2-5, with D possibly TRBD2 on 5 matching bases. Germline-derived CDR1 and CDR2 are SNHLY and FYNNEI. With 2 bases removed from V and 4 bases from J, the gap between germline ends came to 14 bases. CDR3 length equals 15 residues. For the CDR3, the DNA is TGTGCCAGCAGTGAAAAAGGACTTCCAGGAGAGACCCAGTACTTC. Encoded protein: CASSEKGLPGETQYF.

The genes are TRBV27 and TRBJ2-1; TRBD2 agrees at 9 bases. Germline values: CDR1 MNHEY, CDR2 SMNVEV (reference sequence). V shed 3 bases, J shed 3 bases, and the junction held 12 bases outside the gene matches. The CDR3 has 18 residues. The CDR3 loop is CASSLFADSGSFYNEQFF. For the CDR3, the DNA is TGTGCCAGCAGTTTGTTTGCGGATAGCGGGAGTTTCTACAATGAGCAGTTCTTC.

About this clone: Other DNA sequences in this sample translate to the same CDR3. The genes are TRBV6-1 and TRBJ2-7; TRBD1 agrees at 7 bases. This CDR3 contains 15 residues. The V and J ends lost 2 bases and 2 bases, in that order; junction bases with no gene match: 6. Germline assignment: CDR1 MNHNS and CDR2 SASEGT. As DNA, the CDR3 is TGTGCCAGCAGTGAACGGGTAGGGGGCCCCTACGAGCAGTACTTC. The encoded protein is CASSERVGGPYEQYF.

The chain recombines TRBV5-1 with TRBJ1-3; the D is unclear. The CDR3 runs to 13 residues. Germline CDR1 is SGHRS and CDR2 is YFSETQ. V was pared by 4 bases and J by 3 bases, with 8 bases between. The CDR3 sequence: CASSMSVGNTIYF. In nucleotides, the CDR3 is TGCGCCAGCAGCATGTCGGTTGGAAACACCATATATTTT.

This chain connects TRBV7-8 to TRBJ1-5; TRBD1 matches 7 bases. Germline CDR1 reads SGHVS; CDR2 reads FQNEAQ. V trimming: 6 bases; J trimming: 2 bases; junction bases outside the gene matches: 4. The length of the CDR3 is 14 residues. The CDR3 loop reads CASSPGTGNQPQHF. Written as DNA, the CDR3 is TGTGCCAGCAGTCCTGGGACAGGCAATCAGCCCCAGCATTTT.

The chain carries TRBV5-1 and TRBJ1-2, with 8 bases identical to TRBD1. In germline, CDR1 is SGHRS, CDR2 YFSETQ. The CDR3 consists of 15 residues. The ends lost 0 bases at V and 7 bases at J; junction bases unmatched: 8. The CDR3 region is CASSLAGQGASGYTF. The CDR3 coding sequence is TGCGCCAGCAGCTTGGCCGGGCAGGGGGCCAGTGGCTACACCTTC.

The CDR3, as DNA: TGTGCCTGGAGCAGAATGGACAGGGGACCCTACGAGCAGTACTTC. Translated: CAWSRMDRGPYEQYF. V usage is TRBV30 and J usage is TRBJ2-7, with 9 bases lining up with TRBD1. With V trimmed by 3 bases and J by 2 bases, 8 bases remained unmatched. The CDR3 consists of 15 residues. Germline loops: CDR1 GTSNPN, CDR2 SVGIG (reference sequence).

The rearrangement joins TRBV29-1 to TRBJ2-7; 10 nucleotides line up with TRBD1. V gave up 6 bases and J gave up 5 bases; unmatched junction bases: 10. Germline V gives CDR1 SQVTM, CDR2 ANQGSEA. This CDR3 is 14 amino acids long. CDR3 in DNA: TGCAGCGTAAAGACAGGGGGCGCTTATAACGAGCAGTACTTC. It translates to CSVKTGGAYNEQYF.

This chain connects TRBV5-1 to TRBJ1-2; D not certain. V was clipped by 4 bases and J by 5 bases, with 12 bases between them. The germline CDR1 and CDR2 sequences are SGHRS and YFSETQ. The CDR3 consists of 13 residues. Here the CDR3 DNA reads TGCGCCAGCAGCAAGCAGGAACCTTATGGCTACACCTTC. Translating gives CASSKQEPYGYTF.

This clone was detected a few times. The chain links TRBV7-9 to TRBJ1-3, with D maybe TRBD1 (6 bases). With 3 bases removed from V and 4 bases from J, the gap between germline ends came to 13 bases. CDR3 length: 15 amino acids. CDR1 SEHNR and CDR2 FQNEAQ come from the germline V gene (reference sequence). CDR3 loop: CASSFDRSGGNTIYF. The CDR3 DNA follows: TGTGCCAGCAGCTTTGACAGGTCCGGAGGAAACACCATATATTTT.